The T cell receptor (beta chain) described here comes from a study of blood T cell repertoires in COVID-19. Study summary: Italy, Spain and the United States were the sources of the convalescent and acute COVID-19 samples. Sources were T cells, B-cell-depleted T cells, or PBMCs; the material itself was cDNA or gDNA.

The junction had 3 bases not matched to a gene; V was cut back by 3 bases and J by 6 bases. This CDR3 is 13 amino acids long. Germline V CDR1 and CDR2: SEHNR, FQNEAQ (reference sequence). In the authors' workflow: It was from reference gene primer amplification that nucleated cell counts were estimated. The table came from immunoSEQ multiplex PCR; TCRdb's copy has only in-frame clones and leaves some out. V, J and clone size reflect that table, while D and trimming were determined from the DNA. The table has tens of thousands of clones, about 80% seen once; the top ten hold roughly 14%. Source material: peripheral blood. The chain employs TRBV7-9 and TRBJ2-7; 9 bases fit TRBD1. This TCR was sampled from a man aged 50-60 years with active or convalescent COVID-19. The CDR3 loop reads CASSFGTGREQYF. The CDR3 DNA sequence: TGTGCCAGCAGCTTCGGGACAGGGCGCGAGCAGTACTTC.